The 13 T cell receptor beta chains presented below share a single source sample, sequenced in a study of T-cell reconstitution after alpha-beta-depleted transplantation in children. Unique molecular identifiers were built into the TCRbeta library. TCRdb called the PCR reads again in MiXCR, with one record for every CDR3 protein. Counted here are approximately 340,000 distinct CDR3 sequences, around 10% occurring once; the ten biggest clones make up under 3%. Sequenced material: PBMCs from the stem cell graft donor, taken from the stem cell graft. The receptors derive from a human donor who donated a stem cell graft to a child with acute lymphoblastic leukemia.

This clonotype was picked up many times. V is TRBV5-1 and J is TRBJ2-3, with TRBD2 identical over 7 bases. The CDR3 is 14 amino acids. With V trimmed by 5 bases and J by 0 bases, 3 bases remained unmatched. Germline V CDR1 and CDR2: SGHRS, YFSETQ. Here the CDR3 DNA reads TGCGCCAGCAGATCGGGACTAAGCACAGATACGCAGTATTTT. Translated, it gives CASRSGLSTDTQYF.

The chain uses TRBV7-9 and TRBJ2-5, with D perhaps TRBD1 (8 bases). V was pared by 6 bases and J by 5 bases, with 16 bases between. There are 14 residues in the CDR3. The V gene's germline CDR1 is SEHNR and CDR2 FQNEAQ (reference sequence). The DNA for the CDR3 is TGTGCCAGCAGACTCGACAGGGGAGGGGAGACCCAGTACTTC. It encodes CASRLDRGGETQYF. Together with reference TRBV7-9 and TRBJ2-5, the CDR3 gives the full variable domain: DTGVSQNPRHKITKRGQNVTFRCDPISEHNRLYWYRQTLGQGPEFLTYFQNEAQLEKSRLLSDRFSAERPKGSFSTLEIQRTEQGDSAMYLCASRLDRGGETQYFGPGTRLLVL.

The J gene is TRBJ2-2, the V gene TRBV7-9; no definite D call. Germline V gene data show CDR1 as SEHNR and CDR2 as FQNEAQ (reference sequence). CDR3 length: 14 residues. Trimming stripped 5 bases from V and 1 base from J, with 8 bases between. The CDR3 loop is CASSDSRNTGELFF. The CDR3 nucleotides read TGTGCCAGCAGCGATAGCCGGAACACCGGGGAGCTGTTTTTT.

This clonotype occurred many times. The chain has TRBV27 and TRBJ2-1; 12 nucleotides align to TRBD2. The CDR3 extends over 16 amino acids. From germline, CDR1 is MNHEY and CDR2 SMNVEV (reference sequence). With V trimmed by 6 bases and J by 8 bases, 11 bases remained unmatched. CDR3 sequence reads: CASSSSRLAGAYEQFF. The CDR3 bases are TGTGCCAGCAGCTCCTCTCGACTAGCGGGAGCATATGAGCAGTTCTTC.

This clonotype was found a few times. The chain couples TRBV7-3 to TRBJ2-5; D may correspond to TRBD1 or TRBD2 (5 bases each). The V and J ends lost 5 bases and 3 bases respectively, with 16 bases between them. CDR1 is SGHTA, CDR2 FQGTGA, per germline. This CDR3 is built from 15 residues. The CDR3 sequence is CASSKGTGTKETQYF. The DNA for the CDR3 is TGTGCCAGCAGCAAAGGAACCGGGACCAAAGAGACCCAGTACTTC.

V and J are TRBV7-9 and TRBJ2-7, with TRBD2 identical over 7 bases. The CDR3 length is 17 residues. Germline CDR1 and CDR2: SEHNR and FQNEAQ (reference sequence). After removal of 5 bases from V and 0 bases from J, the junction contained 13 bases not matched to a gene. The CDR3 here is CASSPLAGPKPSYEQYF. The CDR3, as DNA: TGTGCCAGCAGCCCTTTAGCGGGCCCAAAACCCTCCTACGAGCAGTACTTC.

The chain uses TRBV6-5 and TRBJ2-7; 9 bases align to TRBD2. Germline CDR1 reads MNHEY; CDR2 reads SVGAGI. This CDR3 spans 16 amino acids. The J segment lost 2 bases and the V segment lost 2 bases, leaving 7 bases of the junction unmatched. This chain's CDR3 is CASSYPTSGKPYEQYF. The CDR3 DNA reads as TGTGCCAGCAGTTACCCGACTAGCGGAAAACCCTACGAGCAGTACTTC.

This clonotype was seen only a few times. The chain employs TRBV27 and TRBJ2-1, with D tentatively TRBD1 or TRBD2 (5 bases each). This CDR3 contains 13 residues. Per the germline V gene, CDR1 is MNHEY and CDR2 is SMNVEV (reference sequence). V was cut by 6 bases and J by 2 bases, with 8 bases left in between. The chain's CDR3 is CASSGAPYNEQFF. The CDR3 nucleotides read TGTGCCAGCAGCGGGGCCCCCTACAATGAGCAGTTCTTC.

This clonotype was counted many times. CDR3: CASSLAGEGDQPQHF. The CDR3 DNA reads as TGTGCCAGCAGCTTAGCGGGGGAGGGGGATCAGCCCCAGCATTTT. The chain couples TRBV7-9 to TRBJ1-5, with D tentatively TRBD1 (6 bases). Germline assignment: CDR1 SEHNR and CDR2 FQNEAQ (reference sequence). Deletions cut 0 bases from V and 5 bases from J, with 11 bases between. This CDR3 is 15 amino acids long.

This clonotype has ten or more counts. V is TRBV9 and J is TRBJ2-1, with a weak D call TRBD2 (5 bases). Between the trimmed V and J ends, which lost 2 bases and 5 bases, there was a span of 11 bases. Germline-derived CDR1 and CDR2 are SGDLS and YYNGEE. The CDR3 has 14 amino acids. CDR3 amino acids: CASSVYGNHNEQFF. CDR3 coding DNA: TGTGCCAGCAGCGTTTACGGGAACCACAATGAGCAGTTCTTC.

The CDR3 loop reads CASSLEGTGKRYGYTF. The CDR3 region has the DNA TGCGCCAGCAGCTTGGAAGGGACAGGGAAACGCTATGGCTACACCTTC. J is TRBJ1-2 and V is TRBV5-1; 9 nucleotides agree with TRBD1. This CDR3 has 16 residues. Germline V lookup: CDR1 SGHRS, CDR2 YFSETQ. Trimming at V came to 0 bases and at J to 4 bases, leaving 7 bases not matched to a gene.

Only a few counts were recorded for this clonotype. The chain couples TRBV7-2 to TRBJ2-1, with TRBD1 matching over 10 bases. CDR1 is SGHTA, CDR2 FQGNSA, per germline. V dropped 3 bases and J dropped 0; count of bases not matched to a gene: 2. The CDR3 has 16 residues. The CDR3 here is CASSLTGGHSYNEQFF. CDR3 bases: TGTGCCAGCAGCTTGACAGGGGGCCACTCCTACAATGAGCAGTTCTTC.

This chain connects TRBV7-8 to TRBJ2-1; 8 bases align to TRBD2. CDR3 length equals 14 residues. Germline CDR1 and CDR2: SGHVS and FQNEAQ. Trimming at V came to 5 bases and at J to 3 bases, leaving 3 bases not matched to a gene. CDR3 amino acids: CASSLSGVYNEQFF. In nucleotides, the CDR3 is TGTGCCAGCAGCCTTAGCGGGGTCTACAATGAGCAGTTCTTC.